This T cell receptor (beta chain) is drawn from a study of OX40 agonist ivuxolimab in advanced cancers. Across the whole study: Patient treatment consisted of intravenous ivuxolimab administration every 2 weeks at 0.01 to 10 mg/kg.

The study, taken as a whole, reports: The study observed clonal expansion of CD4+ and CD8+ blood T cells by week 6 at 0.1 to 3.0 mg/kg. Expanded clones were, on average, more numerous among CD8+ T cells than CD4+.

This clone turned up a few times. Its target is unknown. Libraries were prepared by immunoSEQ multiplex PCR; TCRdb keeps only in-frame clonotypes and omits some of them. The sample shows approximately 84,000 clones, about 86% of them seen only once. Patients who had autoimmune disease history or got systemic immunosuppression were left out. Trimming took 7 bases from V and 4 from J, leaving 14 bases between them. This CDR3 is built from 14 residues. Germline values: CDR1 MNHEY, CDR2 SVGAGI. The chain uses TRBV6-5 and TRBJ1-5; D unresolved. The receptor was derived from an adult with an advanced solid tumor such as melanoma, head and neck, liver or kidney cancer. Sequences were derived from CD4+ or CD8+ T cells sorted from blood, sampled in a trial of the OX40 agonist ivuxolimab. CDR3 residues: CASTPAGFNQPQHF. The CDR3 DNA reads TGTGCCAGCACCCCCGCCGGGTTTAATCAGCCCCAGCATTTT.